A single sample gave rise to the 30 T cell receptor beta chains below, sequenced in a study of blood T cell repertoires in COVID-19. Generated by immunoSEQ multiplex PCR, the TCRdb table keeps only in-frame clones and is missing some. There are 180,000 or so clones in the sample; 70% to 90% occur only once, and roughly 4.5% lies in the top ten. What was sequenced was peripheral blood. All receptors come from a woman of 80 years or more with acute or convalescent COVID-19.

This clone has more than one count but fewer than ten. The V and J genes are TRBV11-3 and TRBJ2-7; possibly TRBD2 for D (6 bases). The CDR3 is made up of 14 amino acids. CDR1 is SGHNT and CDR2 is YENEEA in the germline V gene. V was trimmed by 5 bases and J by 3 bases, leaving 14 bases between them. The CDR3 coding sequence is TGTGCCAGCAGCCAGGGACCGGGACTCTACGAGCAGTACTTC. Amino acids: CASSQGPGLYEQYF.

This rearrangement joins TRBV28 to TRBJ2-7, with 8 nucleotides matching TRBD1. CDR1 is MDHEN and CDR2 is SYDVKM in the germline V gene. CDR3 size: 16 residues. The trim removed 2 bases at V and 2 bases at J, leaving 8 bases unmatched. The CDR3 DNA reads as TGTGCCAGCAGTTTACATTCCGGGACAGGCCCCTACGAGCAGTACTTC. This encodes CASSLHSGTGPYEQYF.

The chain couples TRBV7-2 to TRBJ2-7; no reliable D call. The germline V and J ends were trimmed by 0 bases and 1 base, with 13 bases remaining between them. Germline lookup yields CDR1 SGHTA and CDR2 FQGNSA. This CDR3 is 16 amino acids long. The chain's CDR3 is CASSLAASLESYEQYF. CDR3 nucleotides: TGTGCCAGCAGCTTAGCGGCCTCGCTAGAGTCCTACGAGCAGTACTTC.

V is TRBV12-3 or TRBV12-4 and J is TRBJ1-1; TRBD1 is a possible D gene (6 bases). CDR3 length equals 13 residues. Trimming cost V 4 bases and J 5 bases, with 11 bases left between them. CDR3 nucleotide sequence: TGTGCCAGCAGTTCACAGGGTTGGACTGAAGCTTTCTTT. Translating gives CASSSQGWTEAFF.

The DNA of the CDR3 is TGTGCCTGGAACAGGGGGCCCAATCAGCCCCAGCATTTT. It translates to CAWNRGPNQPQHF. This sequence joins TRBV30 and TRBJ1-5; 9 positions match TRBD1. The trim removed 4 bases at V and 3 bases at J, leaving 1 base unmatched. The length of the CDR3 is 13 residues. Per germline, CDR1 GTSNPN and CDR2 SVGIG (reference sequence).

The chain recombines TRBV11-2 with TRBJ2-1; 8 positions agree with TRBD2. CDR3 length: 15 residues. V gave up 1 base and J gave up 4 bases; unmatched junction bases: 3. Per germline, CDR1 SGHAT and CDR2 FQNNGV. The CDR3 here is CASSLGSGGYNEQFF. The CDR3 DNA reads TGTGCCAGCAGCTTAGGGAGCGGGGGTTACAATGAGCAGTTCTTC.

V is TRBV19 and J is TRBJ1-2, with D possibly being TRBD1 (6 bases). The CDR3 is 13 amino acids. Germline CDR1 LNHDA, CDR2 SQIVND (reference sequence). V was shortened by 9 bases and J by 7 bases, with 18 bases between the two germline ends. CDR3 sequence reads: CASNWAGVLGYTF. Written as DNA, the CDR3 is TGTGCCAGCAACTGGGCAGGGGTACTTGGCTACACCTTC.

The genes are TRBV6-1 and TRBJ2-1; TRBD1 aligns across 7 bases. V shed 3 bases and J 9 bases; nucleotides not matched to a gene: 11. This CDR3 has 15 residues. From germline, CDR1 is MNHNS and CDR2 SASEGT. This chain's CDR3 is CASSDRDSGATEQFF. The CDR3, as DNA: TGTGCCAGCAGTGACCGGGACAGTGGGGCCACTGAGCAGTTCTTC.

This clone was detected only once. This sequence joins TRBV9 and TRBJ2-7, with D tentatively TRBD1 (5 bases). CDR1 and CDR2 (germline): SGDLS, YYNGEE. This CDR3 has 15 residues. The V gene lost 4 bases and the J gene lost 0 bases, with 14 bases spanning the gap. CDR3 nucleotides: TGTGCCAGCAGCCCCCAGGCGCAGGGCTCCTACGAGCAGTACTTC. This sequence encodes CASSPQAQGSYEQYF.

The chain carries TRBV6-1 and TRBJ2-7; 13 nucleotides agree with TRBD2. Germline V gene lookup returns CDR1 MNHNS and CDR2 SASEGT. The CDR3 is 17 amino acids. The ends lost 2 bases at V and 2 bases at J; junction bases unmatched: 6. CDR3: CASSERYGTSGAYEQYF. The CDR3 region has the DNA TGTGCCAGCAGTGAAAGGTACGGGACTAGCGGGGCCTACGAGCAGTACTTC.

The V and J genes are TRBV10-3 and TRBJ1-2; D unclear. The V end was cut by 4 bases, the J end by 1 base, with 10 bases between. Germline values: CDR1 ENHRY, CDR2 SYGVKD. There are 14 residues in the CDR3. CDR3 DNA sequence: TGTGCCATCAGTGCCGCGGCCTATAACTATGGCTACACCTTC. It yields the protein CAISAAAYNYGYTF.

The CDR3, as DNA: TGTGCCAGCAGTTCGAACCTGGACAGCCTTGAAGCTTTCTTT. Residues: CASSSNLDSLEAFF. The genes are TRBV27 and TRBJ1-1, with D maybe TRBD1 (6 bases). V was pared by 4 bases and J by 7 bases, with 16 bases between. Germline V CDR1 and CDR2: MNHEY, SMNVEV (reference sequence). The CDR3 is 14 residues long.

The chain carries TRBV29-1 and TRBJ1-2; D perhaps matches TRBD1 (6 bases). Trimming stripped 5 bases from V and 1 base from J, with 14 bases between. The CDR3 is 14 amino acids. The germline gives CDR1 SQVTM, CDR2 ANQGSEA. The DNA of the CDR3 is TGCAGCGTTTCCCGGGACACCAATAACTATGGCTACACCTTC. Its translation is CSVSRDTNNYGYTF.

This chain links TRBV9 with TRBJ2-1; no firm D call. V was cut by 1 base and J by 0 bases, with 8 bases left in between. CDR3 size: 15 residues. Germline loops: CDR1 SGDLS, CDR2 YYNGEE. The CDR3 DNA sequence: TGTGCCAGCAGCGTAAGCCTAGGCTCCTACAATGAGCAGTTCTTC. Translating gives CASSVSLGSYNEQFF. The entire variable domain, with the rest obtained from reference TRBV9 and TRBJ2-1, is as follows: DSGVTQTPKHLITATGQRVTLRCSPRSGDLSVYWYQQSLDQGLQFLIQYYNGEERAKGNILERFSAQQFPDLHSELNLSSLELGDSALYFCASSVSLGSYNEQFFGPGTRLTVL.

V and J are TRBV7-2 and TRBJ2-7; a possible D gene is TRBD1 (6 bases). Looked up from germline, CDR1 is SGHTA and CDR2 is FQGNSA. V was pared by 4 bases and J by 3 bases, with 13 bases between. The CDR3 covers 14 residues. In DNA form, the CDR3 reads TGTGCCAGCAGCTCTAGGGGGTCTAACTACGAGCAGTACTTC. Translation gives CASSSRGSNYEQYF.

The chain links TRBV19 to TRBJ2-5; 7 positions match TRBD1. Germline CDR1 reads LNHDA; CDR2 reads SQIVND (reference sequence). The CDR3 has 15 amino acids. V trimming: 5 bases; J trimming: 3 bases; junction bases outside the gene matches: 9. CDR3 protein: CASSGTGTAEETQYF. In DNA form, the CDR3 reads TGTGCCAGTAGTGGGACCGGGACAGCGGAAGAGACCCAGTACTTC.

The DNA for the CDR3 is TGTGCCAGCAGCCCTACGCCCCAGGGAAACGAGCAGTTCTTC. Its protein is CASSPTPQGNEQFF. The V call is TRBV7-3, the J call TRBJ2-1; D is possibly TRBD1 (5 bases). V lost 5 bases and J 10 bases, leaving 18 bases between the germline ends. The germline CDR1 and CDR2 sequences are SGHTA and FQGTGA. The CDR3 totals 14 residues. The full variable domain, rest sourced from reference TRBV7-3 and TRBJ2-1, is GAGVSQTPSNKVTEKGKYVELRCDPISGHTALYWYRQSLGQGPEFLIYFQGTGAADDSGLPNDRFFAVRPEGSVSTLKIQRTERGDSAVYLCASSPTPQGNEQFFGPGTRLTVL.

The chain is built from TRBV4-3 and TRBJ2-1; possible D gene TRBD2, 6 bases. Per germline, CDR1 LGHNA and CDR2 YSLEER. The V gene lost 0 bases and the J gene lost 7 bases, with 13 bases spanning the gap. This CDR3 is built from 15 residues. The CDR3 protein is CASSQDSLARNEQFF. In nucleotides, the CDR3 is TGCGCCAGCAGCCAAGATTCCCTAGCGAGGAATGAGCAGTTCTTC.

The chain uses TRBV19 and TRBJ2-7, with a tentative D call TRBD2 (6 bases). The CDR3 sequence is 16 residues long. V dropped 7 bases and J dropped 3 bases, with 22 bases sitting between them. The germline gives CDR1 LNHDA, CDR2 SQIVND (reference sequence). The CDR3 region is CASMGPQRRGNYEQYF. CDR3 bases: TGTGCCAGTATGGGCCCCCAACGGCGGGGCAACTACGAGCAGTACTTC. The full variable domain, its missing parts supplied by reference TRBV19 and TRBJ2-7, is DGGITQSPKYLFRKEGQNVTLSCEQNLNHDAMYWYRQDPGQGLRLIYYSQIVNDFQKGDIAEGYSVSREKKESFPLTVTSAQKNPTAFYLCASMGPQRRGNYEQYFGPGTRLTVT.

This clone has a single count. The chain recombines TRBV18 with TRBJ2-7; D may be TRBD1 (5 bases). This CDR3 is 15 amino acids long. Germline lookup yields CDR1 KGHSH and CDR2 LQKENI. Trimming left V 2 bases short and J 0 bases short, with 11 bases between. The CDR3 loop is CASSPVQALSYEQYF. CDR3 nucleotides: TGTGCCAGCTCACCAGTACAGGCTCTCTCCTACGAGCAGTACTTC.

This chain connects TRBV6-2 or TRBV6-3 to TRBJ2-2, with a possible D match to TRBD1 (5 bases). CDR1 is MNHEY and CDR2 is SVGEGT in the germline V gene. This CDR3 has 17 amino acids. Trimming took 4 bases from V and 0 from J, leaving 15 bases between them. In DNA, the CDR3 is TGTGCCAGCAGTTGGATAGGGGCCGCCCCGAACACCGGGGAGCTGTTTTTT. Translated, it gives CASSWIGAAPNTGELFF.

Turning to this clone: An end of the junction differs from the germline gene, which may be a read error. This chain links TRBV5-6 with TRBJ2-4, with TRBD2 as a possible D gene (6 bases). The germline gives CDR1 SGHDT, CDR2 YYEEEE. The CDR3 has 14 residues. CDR3 nucleotide sequence: TGTGCCACCAGCAGGAGGGGCCTAGGGAACATTCAGTACTTC. It yields the protein CATSRRGLGNIQYF. Complete variable domain (other parts from reference TRBV5-6 and TRBJ2-4): DAGVTQSPTHLIKTRGQQVTLRCSPKSGHDTVSWYQQALGQGPQFIFQYYEEEERQRGNFPDRFSGHQFPNYSSELNVNALLLGDSALYLCATSRRGLGNIQYFGAGTRLSVL.

V is TRBV7-2 and J is TRBJ2-3; D is unclear. CDR1 is SGHTA, CDR2 FQGNSA, per germline. V lost 1 base and J lost 2, with 16 bases in between. The CDR3 covers 17 residues. CDR3 sequence: CASSLGRRRTLTDTQYF. DNA of the CDR3: TGTGCCAGCAGCTTAGGTCGCCGGAGAACCCTCACAGATACGCAGTATTTT.

CDR3 nucleotide sequence: TGCGCCAGCCAGTACCGATCTCAGGGCGCTGAAGCTTTCTTT. This encodes CASQYRSQGAEAFF. The genes are TRBV5-1 and TRBJ1-1; D is perhaps TRBD1 (5 bases). CDR1 is SGHRS, CDR2 YFSETQ, per germline. This CDR3 contains 14 residues. Trimming took off 7 bases at V and 6 bases at J, with 19 bases between the two ends.

V usage is TRBV5-1 and J usage is TRBJ2-1; 7 bases agree with TRBD1. There are 15 residues in the CDR3. Germline CDR1 is SGHRS and CDR2 is YFSETQ. Trimming took 6 bases from V and 1 from J; bases not matched to a gene: 7. The CDR3 reads CASNIGQESYNEQFF. In DNA form, the CDR3 reads TGCGCCAGCAACATCGGACAGGAGTCCTACAATGAGCAGTTCTTC. Full variable domain (outside the CDR3, taken from reference TRBV5-1 and TRBJ2-1): KAGVTQTPRYLIKTRGQQVTLSCSPISGHRSVSWYQQTPGQGLQFLFEYFSETQRNKGNFPGRFSGRQFSNSRSEMNVSTLELGDSALYLCASNIGQESYNEQFFGPGTRLTVL.

The CDR3 nucleotides are TGTGCCACCAGTGATTTCTATATCGGGCGGGACAGGGCGAGCTCTGGGGCCAACGTCCTGACTTTC. Encoded protein: CATSDFYIGRDRASSGANVLTF. J is TRBJ2-6 and V is TRBV24-1; TRBD1 agrees at 9 bases. CDR1 is KGHDR and CDR2 is SFDVKD in the germline V gene. This CDR3 has 22 amino acids. J lost 0 bases, V lost 1 base, and 15 bases had no gene match.

The V call is TRBV10-3, the J call TRBJ1-1; 7 bases are shared with TRBD1. Germline V gives CDR1 ENHRY, CDR2 SYGVKD. After removal of 8 bases from V and 4 bases from J, the junction contained 7 bases not matched to a gene. This CDR3 spans 13 amino acids. The CDR3 spells CAIAVQGGTEAFF. In DNA form, the CDR3 reads TGTGCCATCGCGGTTCAGGGGGGCACTGAAGCTTTCTTT.

The chain carries TRBV4-3 and TRBJ1-2; 12 bases are a match to TRBD1. V lost 3 bases to trimming and J lost 7 bases; unmatched junction nucleotides: 12. The germline CDR1 and CDR2 sequences are LGHNA and YSLEER. CDR3 size: 17 residues. CDR3 DNA sequence: TGCGCCAGCAGCCAGCCGCTGCGGGACAGGGGGCAAAGTGGCTACACCTTC. Its translation: CASSQPLRDRGQSGYTF.

This clone was recorded a few times. The genes are TRBV9 and TRBJ2-5; D might be TRBD2 (6 bases). Germline lookup yields CDR1 SGDLS and CDR2 YYNGEE. The V end was cut by 4 bases, the J end by 0 bases, with 10 bases between. The CDR3 is 14 amino acids. This chain's CDR3 is CASSYGTYQETQYF. The DNA for the CDR3 is TGTGCCAGCAGCTACGGGACTTACCAAGAGACCCAGTACTTC. Full variable domain (outside the CDR3, taken from reference TRBV9 and TRBJ2-5): DSGVTQTPKHLITATGQRVTLRCSPRSGDLSVYWYQQSLDQGLQFLIQYYNGEERAKGNILERFSAQQFPDLHSELNLSSLELGDSALYFCASSYGTYQETQYFGPGTRLLVL.

The chain is built from TRBV6-5 and TRBJ2-7; 7 nucleotides match TRBD1. V was pared by 1 base and J by 5 bases, with 8 bases of the junction left unmatched. The germline V gene has CDR1 MNHEY and CDR2 SVGAGI. The CDR3 consists of 15 residues. CDR3 coding DNA: TGTGCCAGCAGTTACTTTATGACAGGGAAGAACGAGCAGTACTTC. Its protein product is CASSYFMTGKNEQYF.